The sequence of this TCR beta chain was determined in a study of regulatory T cells in long-lasting Graves disease. General study results and limits: Few sampled subjects may have lowered accuracy. The work looked only at peripheral blood and did not look at thyroid tissue.

Germline lookup yields CDR1 SEHNR and CDR2 FQNEAQ (reference sequence). The CDR3 sequence is 14 residues long. Trimming stripped 5 bases from V and 5 bases from J, with 15 bases between. As for time point: persistent/refractory GD, antithyroid drugs over 5 years with positive TRAb. From RNA extracted from PBMCs, the TCR library was made. Library construction for TCR beta used iRepertoire HTBI primers and Arm-PCR of CDR3 regions. In TCRdb, the multiplex PCR reads were re-called with MiXCR into one record per CDR3 protein. The sample includes 600,000 to 800,000 distinct CDR3 sequences, 25% to 30% of them seen just once. A word on this clonotype: The target antigen is unknown.

J is TRBJ1-2 and V is TRBV7-9, with a tentative D call TRBD1 (6 bases). This clonotype was sampled from a female donor with Graves disease. This material consisted of peripheral blood mononuclear cells (PBMCs), taken when the disease was refractory, from a patient treated with antithyroid drugs. This CDR3 reads CASSGGRGGYGYTF. The CDR3 nucleotides read TGTGCCAGCAGCGGCGGTCGAGGGGGGTATGGCTACACCTTC. Variable domain in full (rest from reference TRBV7-9 and TRBJ1-2): DTGVSQNPRHKITKRGQNVTFRCDPISEHNRLYWYRQTLGQGPEFLTYFQNEAQLEKSRLLSDRFSAERPKGSFSTLEIQRTEQGDSAMYLCASSGGRGGYGYTFGSGTRLTVV.